This is a list of T cell receptor beta chains from one sample in a study of blood T cell repertoires in COVID-19. Assay used: immunoSEQ multiplex PCR; TCRdb lists only in-frame clones, some missing. The sample lists more than 350,000 clones, 75% to 90% seen once, with 1% in the top ten. The specimen sequenced was PBMCs or T cells enriched from blood (not recorded which). These TCRs come from a man between 18 and 29 years old who had recovered from COVID-19. CDR3s include the opening cysteine and the closing phenylalanine or tryptophan. A D gene is named only where the DNA matches it firmly. Only some rows state a clone size, as once, few, many or a class for expanded clones.

DNA: TGTGCCAGCAGCTCACGCGCCGGGACAGGAAAATACGAGCAGTACTTC
CDR3: CASSSRAGTGKYEQYF
V: TRBV11-1
D: TRBD1
size: .
J: TRBJ2-7

DNA: TGTGCCAGCAGGTGGACAGGGAGGGATACGCAGTATTTT
CDR3: CASRWTGRDTQYF
V: TRBV28
D: TRBD1
size: .
J: TRBJ2-3

DNA: TGTGCCAGCAGTCTAGCGGGCCTGGTGGGCTACGAGCAGTACTTC
CDR3: CASSLAGLVGYEQYF
V: TRBV6-5
D: TRBD2
size: once
J: TRBJ2-7

DNA: TGTGCCAGCAGTCAGGGACAGGGTGGCACCTACACCTTC
CDR3: CASSQGQGGTYTF
V: TRBV6-5
D: TRBD1
size: .
J: TRBJ1-2

DNA: TGTGCCATCCAGTCTGGAAACACCATATATTTT
CDR3: CAIQSGNTIYF
V: TRBV6-5
D: .
size: .
J: TRBJ1-3

DNA: TGTGCCAGCAGTTTAAGACAGGGGGCGAATAGGCAGTACTTC
CDR3: CASSLRQGANRQYF
V: TRBV27
D: TRBD1
size: .
J: TRBJ2-7

DNA: TGTGCCAGCAGCCTGGGGGGGCATTCTGAAGCTTTCTTT
CDR3: CASSLGGHSEAFF
V: TRBV7-2
D: .
size: .
J: TRBJ1-1

DNA: TGTGCCAGCAGCCCTCACTTTGGACAGGGGGTTGCCGGGGAGCTGTTTTTT
CDR3: CASSPHFGQGVAGELFF
V: TRBV28
D: TRBD1
size: .
J: TRBJ2-2

DNA: TGCGCCAGCAGCTACCGGACAGGTTCGGAGCTGTTTTTT
CDR3: CASSYRTGSELFF
V: TRBV5-1
D: TRBD1
size: .
J: TRBJ2-2

DNA: TGTGCCAGCAGCAGAACCGGGACAGGGGGCTACAATGAGCAGTTCTTC
CDR3: CASSRTGTGGYNEQFF
V: TRBV11-2
D: TRBD1
size: .
J: TRBJ2-1

DNA: TGTGCCAGCAGTCCGAGATATAGCGGGAGCTCCTACAATGAGCAGTTCTTC
CDR3: CASSPRYSGSSYNEQFF
V: TRBV2
D: TRBD2
size: .
J: TRBJ2-1

DNA: TGTGCCAGCAGCTTAGCACCCCAGGGAGGGGGCACTGAAGCTTTCTTT
CDR3: CASSLAPQGGGTEAFF
V: TRBV7-9
D: .
size: .
J: TRBJ1-1

DNA: TGCAGCGTTGGAGGGGGAGTCCTCTCCTACAATGAGCAGTTCTTC
CDR3: CSVGGGVLSYNEQFF
V: TRBV29-1
D: .
size: .
J: TRBJ2-1

DNA: TGTGCCAGCAGTAGCGACCGCGAAAAACTGTTTTTT
CDR3: CASSSDREKLFF
V: TRBV12-3/TRBV12-4
D: .
size: .
J: TRBJ1-4

DNA: TGTGCCAGCAGCGGGGGACTAGCGGGTGGAATTAACCTCTACAATGAGCAGTTCTTC
CDR3: CASSGGLAGGINLYNEQFF
V: TRBV7-9
D: TRBD2
size: .
J: TRBJ2-1

DNA: TGTGCCAGCAGTGGGCCCGGGGAGCTGTTTTTT
CDR3: CASSGPGELFF
V: TRBV2
D: .
size: .
J: TRBJ2-2

DNA: TGCAGCGTCCACGGAAGCGGGACGTCACTCGGGGATGGCTACACCTTC
CDR3: CSVHGSGTSLGDGYTF
V: TRBV29-1
D: .
size: .
J: TRBJ1-2

DNA: TGTGCCAGCAGCCAAGAGAGGGAGACCCAGTACTTC
CDR3: CASSQERETQYF
V: TRBV4-2
D: .
size: .
J: TRBJ2-5

DNA: TGTGCCACCAGCAGAGGAGTAGGACTAGCGGGAGTTGGTGAGCAGTTCTTC
CDR3: CATSRGVGLAGVGEQFF
V: TRBV15
D: TRBD2
size: .
J: TRBJ2-1

DNA: TGTGCCAGCAGTACAGGGGACGTGGGAAACACCATATATTTT
CDR3: CASSTGDVGNTIYF
V: TRBV6-5
D: TRBD1
size: .
J: TRBJ1-3

DNA: TGCAGCGTTGAAGTTAGTCTCCAGGGGGCGGCTTTCTTT
CDR3: CSVEVSLQGAAFF
V: TRBV29-1
D: TRBD1
size: .
J: TRBJ1-1

DNA: TGCAGCGTCGAAGTGATGCGCGGCTACACCTTC
CDR3: CSVEVMRGYTF
V: TRBV29-1
D: .
size: .
J: TRBJ1-2

DNA: TGTGCCAGTAGTAGAGATAGCTTCTATGGCTACACCTTC
CDR3: CASSRDSFYGYTF
V: TRBV19
D: .
size: .
J: TRBJ1-2

DNA: TGTGCCAGCGTATTGGACAGCGCCATTAGCAATCAGCCCCAGCATTTT
CDR3: CASVLDSAISNQPQHF
V: TRBV5-5
D: .
size: .
J: TRBJ1-5